Included here is one T cell receptor beta chain sequence, with context. The antigen is unknown. This sample is part of a study of post-analysis software for immune sequencing data. Findings and limits, study-wide: TRBV5-6, TRBV5-1 and TRBV20-1 belonged to a set of about five TRBV segments that were more frequent in patients than controls.

Unique molecular identifiers featured in each of the TCR beta cDNA libraries. TCRdb independently ran MiXCR on the PCR reads; one entry per CDR3 protein. This table holds 400,000 to 500,000 distinct CDR3 sequences, about 40% found once. V lost 2 bases and J lost 2; bases outside the gene matches: 2. Germline V gives CDR1 MGHDK, CDR2 SYGVNS. The CDR3 runs 14 residues. The clonotype comes from a girl aged 2-10 years with multiple sclerosis. The chain employs TRBV25-1 and TRBJ2-5, with TRBD2 matching over 7 bases. Sample: blood. Here the CDR3 DNA reads TGTGCCAGCAGTGAAGACGGGGGGCAAGAGACCCAGTACTTC. This translates into CASSEDGGQETQYF.